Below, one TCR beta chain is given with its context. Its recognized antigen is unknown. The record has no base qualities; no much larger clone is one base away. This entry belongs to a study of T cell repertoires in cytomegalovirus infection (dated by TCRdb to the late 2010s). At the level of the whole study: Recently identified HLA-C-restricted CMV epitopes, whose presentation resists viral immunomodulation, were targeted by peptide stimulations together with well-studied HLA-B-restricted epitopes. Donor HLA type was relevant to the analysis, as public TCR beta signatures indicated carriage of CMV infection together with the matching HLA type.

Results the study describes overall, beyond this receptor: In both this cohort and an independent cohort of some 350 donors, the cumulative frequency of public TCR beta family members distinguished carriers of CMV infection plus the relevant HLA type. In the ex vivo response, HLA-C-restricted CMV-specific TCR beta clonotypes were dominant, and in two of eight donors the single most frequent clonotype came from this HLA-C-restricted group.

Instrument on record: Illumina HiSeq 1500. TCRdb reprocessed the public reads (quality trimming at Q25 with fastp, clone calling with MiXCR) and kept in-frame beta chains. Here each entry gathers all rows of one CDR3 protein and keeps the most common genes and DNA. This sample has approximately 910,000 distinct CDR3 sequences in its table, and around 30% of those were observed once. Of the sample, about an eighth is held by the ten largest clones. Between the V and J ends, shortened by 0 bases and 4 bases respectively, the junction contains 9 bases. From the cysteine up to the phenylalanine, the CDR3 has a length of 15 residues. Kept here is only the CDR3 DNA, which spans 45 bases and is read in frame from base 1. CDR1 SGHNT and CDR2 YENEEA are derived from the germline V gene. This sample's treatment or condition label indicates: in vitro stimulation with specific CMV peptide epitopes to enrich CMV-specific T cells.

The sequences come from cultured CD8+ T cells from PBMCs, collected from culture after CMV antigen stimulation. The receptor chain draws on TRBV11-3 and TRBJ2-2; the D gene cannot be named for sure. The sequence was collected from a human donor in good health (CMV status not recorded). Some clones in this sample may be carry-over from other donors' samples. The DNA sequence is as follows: TGTGCCAGCAGCTTAGATTGGGGTGGCACCGGGGAGCTGTTTTTT. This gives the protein CASSLDWGGTGELFF.